This TCR beta chain appears in the sequencing data of a study of blood T cell repertoires in COVID-19 (dated by TCRdb to 2018 to 2021). With respect to the entire study: Samples from collaborators originated in the United States, Italy and Spain and spanned both the acute and convalescent phases of COVID-19. The prospective study material was composed of cDNA or gDNA derived from T cells, B-cell-depleted T cells, or PBMCs. The dataset comprised deeply sampled blood TCRbeta repertoires from subjects exposed to, actively infected with, or recovered from COVID-19. The repertoires were released in a freely available public database intended as a resource for research on the immune response to SARS-CoV-2. Samples came from the ongoing ImmuneRACE study (first 160 participants) plus 1,254 subjects from 6 global collaborators. A de-identified subject ID, COVID-19 status, age in years and sex were almost always included in the sample metadata. Where available, HLA class I and class II types were obtained from metadata supplied by the sample provider rather than from assay-based typing.

Whole blood was collected in K2EDTA tubes by collaborating institutions according to the institutions' own protocols. For TCRbeta analysis, collaborators shipped samples as frozen whole blood, isolated PBMCs, or DNA extracted from either of those sample types. Broader findings and caveats from the paper: Clinical and demographic metadata were provided uncurated, with the amount varying by source and participant.

As to this clone: Its antigen target is currently unknown. No base-level quality is on record; no much larger clone is a single base apart.

The immunoSEQ Assay, a bias-controlled multiplex PCR, was used to amplify TCRbeta CDR3 regions from genomic DNA. In the authors' own workflow: The number of nucleated cells in each sample was estimated by amplification of reference gene primers within the assay. To quantify the absolute abundance of each unique TCRbeta CDR3 rearrangement, sequence reads were collapsed and filtered. For each sample, productive Simpson clonality was calculated by taking the square root of Simpson's diversity index across productive rearrangements. The table was pulled from immuneACCESS by TCRdb, which kept in-frame rearrangements only. Such tables lose some clones; where checked, under half of the loss comes from unresolved V genes, and the rest has no known cause. The D gene and trimming were derived from the DNA, and the V and J assignments and clone size from that table. Here the sample has approximately 280,000 clones; roughly 91% occur a single time. The top ten constitute approximately 4.2% of the sample.

Taken from cysteine to phenylalanine, the CDR3 has 14 residues. CDR3 DNA is the only sequence kept; it has 42 bases, read in frame from the first base. As encoded in the germline V gene, CDR1 is KGHSH while CDR2 is LQKENI. Trimming takes 3 bases from V and 4 bases from J, and the germline ends sit 12 bases apart. This TCR was sampled from a man aged 40-49 years with acute or convalescent COVID-19. The rearrangement combines TRBV18 with TRBJ1-1, with TRBD1 as a weak D call on 6 bases. The specimen was peripheral blood. CDR3 sequence: CASSPGGRTTEAFF. The nucleotide sequence is TGTGCCAGCTCACCCGGGGGGCGTACCACTGAAGCTTTCTTT.